The following is a T cell receptor (beta chain) sequence with its context. As yet, its antigen is unknown. This record comes from a study of cytomegalovirus exposure and HLA in healthy donors. Across the study: Unique TCRs numbering around 85 million, obtained from HLA-typed donors, made up an early data release.

Primers included in the PCR were 60 Vbeta and 13 Jbeta primers. This table comes from immunoSEQ multiplex PCR, and its TCRdb copy is limited to in-frame clones, with some not included. The listing records some 76,000 clones. Study conclusions and caveats: The majority of CMV-associated TCR beta chains were reported as apparently HLA-restricted in a later analysis.

CDR1 and CDR2 from the germline V gene are LGHNA and YSLEER. CDR3 size: 17 residues. Unmatched junction bases numbered 9, after V lost 0 bases and J lost 1 base. The V and J genes are TRBV4-3 and TRBJ2-7; 7 bases are shared with TRBD1. This TCR derives from a female donor in good health and CMV-seropositive. The sequenced sample was PBMCs. The chain's CDR3 is CASSQDEGQAESYEQYF. The DNA for the CDR3 is TGCGCCAGCAGCCAAGATGAAGGACAGGCGGAATCCTACGAGCAGTACTTC.